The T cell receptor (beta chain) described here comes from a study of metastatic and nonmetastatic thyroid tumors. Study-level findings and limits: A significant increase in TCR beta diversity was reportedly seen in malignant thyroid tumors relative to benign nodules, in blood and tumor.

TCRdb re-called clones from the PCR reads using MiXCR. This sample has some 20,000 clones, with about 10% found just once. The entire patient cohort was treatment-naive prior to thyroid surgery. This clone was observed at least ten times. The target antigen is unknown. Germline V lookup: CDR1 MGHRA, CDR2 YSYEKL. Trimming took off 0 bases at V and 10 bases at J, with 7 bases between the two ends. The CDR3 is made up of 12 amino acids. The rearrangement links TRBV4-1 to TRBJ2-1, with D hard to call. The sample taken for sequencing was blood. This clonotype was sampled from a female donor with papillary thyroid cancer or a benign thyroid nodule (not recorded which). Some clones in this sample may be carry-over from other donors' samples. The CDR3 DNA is TGCGCCAGCAGCCAAGATGGCGGAGAGCAGTTCTTC. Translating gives CASSQDGGEQFF.